These 6 T cell receptor beta chains were all obtained from the same sample, sequenced in a study of CD8 T cells in Susac syndrome. RNA, at about 0.45 to 1 ug, was reverse transcribed with random hexamers. TCRdb re-called the immunoSEQ multiplex PCR reads through MiXCR, storing one row per CDR3 protein. The sample yields just over 80,000 distinct CDR3 sequences, around 94% seen once. Sequenced: CD8+ T cells from PBMCs. The receptors were sampled from a human donor in good health.

The chain combines TRBV29-1 with TRBJ2-2, with D perhaps matching TRBD1 (5 bases). Germline V gives CDR1 SQVTM, CDR2 ANQGSEA. V was clipped by 0 bases and J by 5 bases, with 16 bases between them. This CDR3 has 16 residues. The CDR3 sequence: CSVEETVGARTGELFF. CDR3 bases: TGCAGCGTTGAAGAAACGGTAGGGGCGAGGACCGGGGAGCTGTTTTTT.

This clonotype was counted between two and nine times. The chain combines TRBV9 with TRBJ2-3, with TRBD2 identical over 7 bases. This CDR3 contains 15 residues. Germline assignment: CDR1 SGDLS and CDR2 YYNGEE. J lost 4 bases, V lost 3 bases, and 8 bases had no gene match. The CDR3 here is CASSAGGGPPDTQYF. In nucleotides, the CDR3 is TGTGCCAGCAGCGCTGGGGGGGGTCCCCCAGATACGCAGTATTTT.

This chain joins TRBV29-1 and TRBJ1-2; 7 positions match TRBD1. CDR3 length: 12 residues. Germline CDR1 is SQVTM and CDR2 is ANQGSEA. The CDR3 bases are TGCAAGGTGGCAGGGGGAGACCGGGGCTACACCTTC. This gives the protein CKVAGGDRGYTF.

This chain joins TRBV20-1 and TRBJ2-5; D is possibly TRBD2 (5 bases). The V gene lost 1 base and the J gene lost 4 bases, with 13 bases spanning the gap. From germline, CDR1 is DFQATT and CDR2 SNEGSKA (reference sequence). The CDR3 sequence is 14 residues long. This CDR3 is CSARVLGGGETQYF. In DNA, the CDR3 is TGCAGTGCTAGAGTATTAGGAGGTGGAGAGACCCAGTACTTC.

The chain employs TRBV27 and TRBJ1-6, with 10 positions matching TRBD1. CDR1 is MNHEY and CDR2 is SMNVEV in the germline V gene (reference sequence). The CDR3 length is 16 residues. With V trimmed by 0 bases and J by 7 bases, 3 bases remained unmatched. The CDR3 DNA follows: TGTGCCAGCAGTTTATCGACAGGGGGCGCGAATTCACCCCTCCACTTT. This codes for CASSLSTGGANSPLHF.

The CDR3: CASSLDTYGYTF. CDR3 DNA sequence: TGTGCCAGCAGCTTGGACACTTATGGCTACACCTTC. The chain recombines TRBV5-4 with TRBJ1-2; no reliable D call. From germline, CDR1 is SGHNT and CDR2 YYREEE (reference sequence). There are 12 residues in the CDR3. V dropped 0 bases and J dropped 5 bases, with 5 bases sitting between them.